The source of this T cell receptor (beta chain) is a study of shared T cell receptors in the human thymus. Unmatched junction bases numbered 5, after V lost 0 bases and J lost 4 bases. Per germline, CDR1 SGDLS and CDR2 YYNGEE. The CDR3 is 16 amino acids. Some clones are missing from TCRdb's copy, which holds only in-frame ones; the method was immunoSEQ multiplex PCR. The table lists hundreds of thousands of clones, more than 75% of them singletons. The sample also formed part of further work on human thymus T cells. As reported in that work: Healthy Finnish infants having corrective surgery for congenital heart defects served as donors. Thymus tissue for the work was resected from patients undergoing corrective heart surgery. V and J genes seemed to be used with bias in thymic and blood repertoires. Reports from related research described highly overlapping thymic repertoires among unrelated individuals.

Sequenced input: thymocytes. This receptor was obtained from a boy younger than two with a congenital heart defect. The chain links TRBV9 to TRBJ2-3; TRBD2 aligns across 10 bases. The CDR3 DNA sequence: TGTGCCAGCAGCGTAGGAGGTAGCGGGAGGTCAGATACGCAGTATTTT. Translated: CASSVGGSGRSDTQYF.